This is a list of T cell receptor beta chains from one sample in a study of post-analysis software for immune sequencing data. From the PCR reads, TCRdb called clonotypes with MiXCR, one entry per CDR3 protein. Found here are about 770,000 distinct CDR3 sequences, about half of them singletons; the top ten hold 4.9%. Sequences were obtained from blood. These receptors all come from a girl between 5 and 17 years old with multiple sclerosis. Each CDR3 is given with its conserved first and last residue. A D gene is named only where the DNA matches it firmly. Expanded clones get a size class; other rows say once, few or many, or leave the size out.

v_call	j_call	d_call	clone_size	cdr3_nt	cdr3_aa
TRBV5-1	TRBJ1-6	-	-	TGCGCCAGCAGCGCTGGACAGAGTAATTCACCCCTCCACTTT	CASSAGQSNSPLHF
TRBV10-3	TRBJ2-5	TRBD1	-	TGTGCCATCGGACAGGTTCAAGAGACCCAGTACTTC	CAIGQVQETQYF
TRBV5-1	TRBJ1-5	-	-	-	CASSSAPGWPQHF
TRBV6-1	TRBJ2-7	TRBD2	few	TGTGCCAGCAGTGAGGATAGCGGGGGACGTCCCTACGAGCAGTACTTC	CASSEDSGGRPYEQYF
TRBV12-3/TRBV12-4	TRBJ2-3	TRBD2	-	TGTGCCAGCAGTTTAGGGGGGCTAGCGGGAAGAGATACGCAGTATTTT	CASSLGGLAGRDTQYF
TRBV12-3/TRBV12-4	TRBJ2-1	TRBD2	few	TGTGCCACCTCATGGGCTAGCGGGAGAAGTCATGAGCAGTTCTTC	CATSWASGRSHEQFF
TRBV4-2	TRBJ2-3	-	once	TGTGCCAGCAGCCAAGATTATAGCGGAGCAGCTCCAGATACGCAGTATTTT	CASSQDYSGAAPDTQYF
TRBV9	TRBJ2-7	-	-	TGTGCCAGCAGCGTAGCGGCGGGGACCTACGAGCAGTACTTC	CASSVAAGTYEQYF
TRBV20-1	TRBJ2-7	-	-	TGCAGTGCTAGAGATCACCGTCAAACCTACGAGCAGTACTTC	CSARDHRQTYEQYF
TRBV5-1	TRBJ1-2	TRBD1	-	TGCGCCAGCAGCAGAGAAGGACAGGCCAACTATGGCTACACCTTC	CASSREGQANYGYTF
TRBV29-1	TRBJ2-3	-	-	TGCAGCGCCCGGACGGCAGCTAGCACAGATACGCAGTATTTT	CSARTAASTDTQYF
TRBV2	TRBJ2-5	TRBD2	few	TGTGCCAGCAGTCCCAACCGGATTCCCCCTAGCGGATCGCAAGAGACCCAGTACTTC	CASSPNRIPPSGSQETQYF
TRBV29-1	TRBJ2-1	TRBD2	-	TGCAGCGTTGTAGGACTAGCGGGAAACTACAATGAGCAGTTCTTC	CSVVGLAGNYNEQFF
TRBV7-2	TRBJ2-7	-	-	TGTGCCAGCAGCTTAGCTTCTAGCGCGTACGAGCGGTACTTC	CASSLASSAYERYF
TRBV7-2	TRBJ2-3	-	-	TGTGCCAGCAGCTTACAGGGGAACCTCGGGGATACGCAGTATTTT	CASSLQGNLGDTQYF
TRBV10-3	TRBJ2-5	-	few	TGTGCCATCAGTGTTGCCAGGGTGGAAGAGACCCAGTACTTC	CAISVARVEETQYF
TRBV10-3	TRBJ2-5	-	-	TGTGCCATCAGTGAGGAGTCGGGCCAGCCGGGGACCCAGTACTTC	CAISEESGQPGTQYF
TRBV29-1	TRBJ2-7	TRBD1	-	TGCAGCGCAAGGACAGGGCACTACGAGCAGTACTTC	CSARTGHYEQYF
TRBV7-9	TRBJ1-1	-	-	TGTGCCAGCAGGGGACTGGGCAGGGGAAATACCGAAGCTTTCTTT	CASRGLGRGNTEAFF
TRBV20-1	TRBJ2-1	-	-	TGCAGTGCTAAGGAATACGGGAGCTTCGACAATGAGCAGTTCTTC	CSAKEYGSFDNEQFF
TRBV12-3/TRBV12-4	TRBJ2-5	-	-	TGTGCCAGCAGTATAGGGAGGACAGAGACCCAGTACTTC	CASSIGRTETQYF
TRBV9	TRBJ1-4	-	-	TGTGCCAGCAGCGTAGGGCCTGCAACTAATGAAAAACTGTTTTTT	CASSVGPATNEKLFF
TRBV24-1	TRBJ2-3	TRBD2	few	TGTGCCACCAGTGACTGGACTAGCGGGAGAGGCGATACGCAGTATTTT	CATSDWTSGRGDTQYF